This TCR beta chain stems from a study of T-cell memory formation after mild COVID-19. Each CDR3 protein gets one entry after TCRdb re-called the 5' RACE reads with MiXCR. The repertoire has about 560,000 distinct CDR3 sequences, approximately 19% of them found once; the top ten carry around 11%. This clonotype occurred a few times. The CDR3 contains 17 residues. Per the germline V gene, CDR1 is MNHNY and CDR2 is SVGAGI (reference sequence). V was trimmed by 0 bases and J by 1 base, leaving 13 bases between them. The receptor comes from an adult woman who had mild COVID-19 (a few samples of this study predate the infection). Cell type and time point are not known. The rearrangement joins TRBV6-6 to TRBJ1-3; TRBD1 might be the D (5 bases). The sequencing input was PBMCs or a T cell subset sorted from them (not recorded which). DNA of the CDR3: TGTGCCAGCAGTTACTCGATATCCAGGGCATCTGGAAACACCATATATTTT. Translating it yields CASSYSISRASGNTIYF.